This entry features one T cell receptor beta chain sequence. Its antigen is unknown. The source of the sample is a study of T cell responses to AZD1222 COVID-19 vaccine. V lost 6 bases and J lost 6; bases outside the gene matches: 9. This CDR3 region has 14 residues. Germline V lookup: CDR1 MNHNY, CDR2 SVGAGI (reference sequence). Study results and limitations: Along spike, vaccine-associated CD4 TCRs were found throughout, with dominance at 160-218 and 743-854. Clonal diversity may have been underestimated, and the donors were mostly white British, with more females than males.

Data came from immunoSEQ multiplex PCR; TCRdb stores just in-frame clones and leaves some out. The table records 150,000 or so clones, over 90% of them present only once. The chain is built from TRBV6-6 and TRBJ1-2, with 8 bases that match TRBD1. This material consisted of peripheral blood, taken on day 0 of AZD1222 vaccination. The receptor was derived from an adult in good health. The DNA for the CDR3 is TGTGCCAGCAGCCTGGACAGGGTAAACAATGGCTACACCTTC. Its translation: CASSLDRVNNGYTF.